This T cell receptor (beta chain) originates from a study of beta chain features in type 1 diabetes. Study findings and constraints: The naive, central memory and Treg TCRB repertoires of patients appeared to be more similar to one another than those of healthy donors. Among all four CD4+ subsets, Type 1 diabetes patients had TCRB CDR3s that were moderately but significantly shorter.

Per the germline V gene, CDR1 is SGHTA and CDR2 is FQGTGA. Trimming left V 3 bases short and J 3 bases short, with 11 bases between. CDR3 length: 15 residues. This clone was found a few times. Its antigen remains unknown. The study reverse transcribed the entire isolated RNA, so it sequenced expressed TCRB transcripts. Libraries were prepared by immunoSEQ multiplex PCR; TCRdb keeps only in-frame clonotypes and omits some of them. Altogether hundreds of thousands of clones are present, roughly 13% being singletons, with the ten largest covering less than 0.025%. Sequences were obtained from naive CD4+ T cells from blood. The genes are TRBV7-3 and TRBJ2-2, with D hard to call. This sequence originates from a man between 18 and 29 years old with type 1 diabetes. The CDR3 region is CASSFQTGYTGELFF. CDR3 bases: TGTGCCAGCAGCTTCCAGACTGGTTACACCGGGGAGCTGTTTTTT.